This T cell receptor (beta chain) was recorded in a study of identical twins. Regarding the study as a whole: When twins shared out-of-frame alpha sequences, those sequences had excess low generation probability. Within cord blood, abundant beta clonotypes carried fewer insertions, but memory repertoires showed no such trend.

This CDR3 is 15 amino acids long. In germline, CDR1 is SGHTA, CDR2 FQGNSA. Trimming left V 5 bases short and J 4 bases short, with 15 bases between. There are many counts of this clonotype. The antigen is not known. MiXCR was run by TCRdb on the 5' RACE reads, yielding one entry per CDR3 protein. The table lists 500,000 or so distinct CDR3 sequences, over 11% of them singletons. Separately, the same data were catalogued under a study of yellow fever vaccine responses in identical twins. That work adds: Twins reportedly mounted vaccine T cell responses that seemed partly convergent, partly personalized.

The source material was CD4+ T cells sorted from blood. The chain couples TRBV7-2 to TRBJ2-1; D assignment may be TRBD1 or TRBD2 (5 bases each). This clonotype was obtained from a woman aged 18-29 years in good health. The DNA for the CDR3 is TGTGCCAGCAGCCTAGTCGGGTGGGGGTACAATGAGCAGTTCTTC. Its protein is CASSLVGWGYNEQFF.